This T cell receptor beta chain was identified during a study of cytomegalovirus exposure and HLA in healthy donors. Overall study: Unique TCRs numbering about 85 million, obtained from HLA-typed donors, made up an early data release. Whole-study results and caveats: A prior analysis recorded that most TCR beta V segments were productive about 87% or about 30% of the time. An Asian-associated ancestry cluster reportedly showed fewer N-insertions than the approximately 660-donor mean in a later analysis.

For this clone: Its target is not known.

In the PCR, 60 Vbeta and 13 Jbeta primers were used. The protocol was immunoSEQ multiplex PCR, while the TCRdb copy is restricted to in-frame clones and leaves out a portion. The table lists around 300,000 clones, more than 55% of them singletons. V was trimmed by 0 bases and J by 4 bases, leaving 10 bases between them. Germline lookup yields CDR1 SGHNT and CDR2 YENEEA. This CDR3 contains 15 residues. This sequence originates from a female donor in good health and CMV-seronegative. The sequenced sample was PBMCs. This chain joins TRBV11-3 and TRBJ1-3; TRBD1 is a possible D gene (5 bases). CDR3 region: CASSLEKRTGNTIYF. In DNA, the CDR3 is TGTGCCAGCAGCTTAGAGAAAAGGACAGGAAACACCATATATTTT.